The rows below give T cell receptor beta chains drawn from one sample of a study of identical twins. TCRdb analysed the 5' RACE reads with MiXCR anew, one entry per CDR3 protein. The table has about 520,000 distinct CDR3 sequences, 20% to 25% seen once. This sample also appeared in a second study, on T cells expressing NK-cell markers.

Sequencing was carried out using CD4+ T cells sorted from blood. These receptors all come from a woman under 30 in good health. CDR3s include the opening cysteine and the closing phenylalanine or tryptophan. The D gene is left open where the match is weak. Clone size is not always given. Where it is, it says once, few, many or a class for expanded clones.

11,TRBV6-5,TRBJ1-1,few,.,TGTGCCAGCATCGATTGGGGGGAAGCTTTCTTT,CASIDWGEAFF
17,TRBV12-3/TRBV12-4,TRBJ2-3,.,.,TGTGCCAGCAGTTTGAGCGGCGGTTGGTGGGGGGAGGATACGCAGTATTTT,CASSLSGGWWGEDTQYF
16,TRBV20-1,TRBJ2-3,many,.,TGCAGTGCTAGAGATTTCAAGACTCTAAGCACAGATACGCAGTATTTT,CSARDFKTLSTDTQYF
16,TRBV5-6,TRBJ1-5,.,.,TGTGCCAGCAGCTTGGGCCTGACGAGTGGCAATCAGCCCCAGCATTTT,CASSLGLTSGNQPQHF
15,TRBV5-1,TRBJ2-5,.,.,TGCGCCAGCAGCTTGAATACAAGTCCGCGGGAGACCCAGTACTTC,CASSLNTSPRETQYF
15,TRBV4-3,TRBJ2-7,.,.,TGCGCCAGCAGCCAAGATCCGAGGGATGGGCACGAGCAGTACTTC,CASSQDPRDGHEQYF
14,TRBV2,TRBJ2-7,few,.,TGTGCCAGCAGTGCTCAGGGGTCCCCCTACGAGCAGTACTTC,CASSAQGSPYEQYF
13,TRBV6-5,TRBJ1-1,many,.,TGTGCCAGCAGTTACAATCCAGAGACTGAAGCTTTCTTT,CASSYNPETEAFF
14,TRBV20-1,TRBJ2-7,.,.,TGCAGTGCCATAGGGACGTCCGACCCCTACGAGCAGTACTTC,CSAIGTSDPYEQYF
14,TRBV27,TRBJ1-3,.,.,TGTGCCAGCGCCCAGGGACCCGGTGGAAACACCATATATTTT,CASAQGPGGNTIYF
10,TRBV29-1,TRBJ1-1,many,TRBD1,TGCAGCGGCAGGGGGCCTGAAGCTTTCTTT,CSGRGPEAFF
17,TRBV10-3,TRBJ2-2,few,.,TGTGCCATCAGTGCCGGCAATACAGGGAAAGACACCGGGGAGCTGTTTTTT,CAISAGNTGKDTGELFF
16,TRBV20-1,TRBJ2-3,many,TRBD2,TGCAGTGCTAGAGATGTGCTAGCGGGGGGGCAAGATACGCAGTATTTT,CSARDVLAGGQDTQYF
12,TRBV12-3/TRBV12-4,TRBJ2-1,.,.,TGTGCCAGCGGAACTAGGAGGAATGAGCAGTTCTTC,CASGTRRNEQFF
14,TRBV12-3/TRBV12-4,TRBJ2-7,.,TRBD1,TGTGCCAGCTCCGAGACAGGGGGCGCGTACGAGCAGTACTTC,CASSETGGAYEQYF
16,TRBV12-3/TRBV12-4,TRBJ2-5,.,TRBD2,TGTGCCAGCAGCCCCGGTCCGGGACTAGCTCAAGAGACCCAGTACTTC,CASSPGPGLAQETQYF
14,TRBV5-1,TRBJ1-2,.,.,TGCGCCAGCAGCCCCCGACCGACAAGTCGTGATGGTACCTTC,CASSPRPTSRDGTF
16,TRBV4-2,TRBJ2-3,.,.,TGTGCCAGCAGCCAAGGTGCAGGGGCACCCGAAGATACGCAGTATTTT,CASSQGAGAPEDTQYF
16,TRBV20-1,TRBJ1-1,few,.,TGCAGTGCTAGAGATGGTCAACGGTCCCAGAACACTGAAGCTTTCTTT,CSARDGQRSQNTEAFF
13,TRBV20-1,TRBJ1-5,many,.,TGCAGTGCGATAGGGCAAGGGAATCAGCCCCAGCATTTT,CSAIGQGNQPQHF
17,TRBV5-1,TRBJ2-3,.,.,TGCGCCAGCAGCCCAGACCCCTTAGGGGGGGGCACAGATACGCAGTATTTT,CASSPDPLGGGTDTQYF
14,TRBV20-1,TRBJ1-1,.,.,TGCAGTGCTGTTCCGGACAGACTGAACACTGAAGCTTTCTTT,CSAVPDRLNTEAFF
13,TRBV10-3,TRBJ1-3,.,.,TGTGCCATCGGTCTCACAGTGGGAAACACCATATATTTT,CAIGLTVGNTIYF
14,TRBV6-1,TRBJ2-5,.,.,TGTGCCAGCAGTGAACAGGTTTCTAGGGAGACCCAGTACTTC,CASSEQVSRETQYF
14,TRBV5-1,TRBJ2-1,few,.,TGCGCCAGCAGCCCCCGCTCCGACTACAATGAGCAGTTCTTC,CASSPRSDYNEQFF
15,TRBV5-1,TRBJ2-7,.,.,TGCGCCAGCAGCTTGGCATTAGCTGCCACCTACGAGCAGTACTTC,CASSLALAATYEQYF
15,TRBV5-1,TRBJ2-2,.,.,TGCGCCAGCAGCTTGGACAGGATCCGGACCGGGGAGCTGTTTTTT,CASSLDRIRTGELFF
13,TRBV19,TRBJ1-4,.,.,TGTGCCAGTAGTGAGGCAGAGAATGAAAAACTGTTTTTT,CASSEAENEKLFF
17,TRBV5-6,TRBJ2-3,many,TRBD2,TGTGCCAGCAGCGGCACCGGACTAGCGGGAAAAACAGATACGCAGTATTTT,CASSGTGLAGKTDTQYF
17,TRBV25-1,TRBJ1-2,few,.,TGTGCCAGCAGTGATCTCATGGGTACAACCGGGAGGGATGGCTACACCTTC,CASSDLMGTTGRDGYTF
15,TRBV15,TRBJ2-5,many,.,TGTGCCACCAGCAGACAGAAGGGGCGAGGAGAGACCCAGTACTTC,CATSRQKGRGETQYF
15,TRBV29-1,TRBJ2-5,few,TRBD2,TGCAGCGTCCTGAGGACTAGCGGAGGGCAAGAGACCCAGTACTTC,CSVLRTSGGQETQYF
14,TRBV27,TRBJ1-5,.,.,TGTGCCAGCAGTGCCTACAGGGTCGATCAGCCCCAGCATTTT,CASSAYRVDQPQHF
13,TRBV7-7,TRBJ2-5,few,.,TGTGCTAGCAGCTTCGGGGCCCAAGAGACCCAGTACTTC,CASSFGAQETQYF
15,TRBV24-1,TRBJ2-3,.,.,TGTGCCACCAGTGCCCTACCGGGGAGCCCAGATACGCAGTATTTT,CATSALPGSPDTQYF
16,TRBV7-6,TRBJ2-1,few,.,TGTGCCAGCAGCGCCCGACCCGCAAGCTCCTACAATGAGCAGTTCTTC,CASSARPASSYNEQFF
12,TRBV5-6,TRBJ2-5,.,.,TGTGCCAGCAGCTCCCTAGCGTTCACCCAGTACTTC,CASSSLAFTQYF
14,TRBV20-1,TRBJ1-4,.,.,TGCAGTGCTAGAGATCGGGCTTCTAATGAAAAACTGTTTTTT,CSARDRASNEKLFF
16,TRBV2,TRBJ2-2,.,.,TGTGCCAGCCGAGCCAGAGGACATACGAACACCGGGGAGCTGTTTTTT,CASRARGHTNTGELFF
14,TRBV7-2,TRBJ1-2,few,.,TGTGCCAGCAGCTTAGAGGCCACCCGCTATGGCTACACCTTC,CASSLEATRYGYTF
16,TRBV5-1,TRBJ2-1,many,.,TGCGCCAGCAGCCCACAAGCTGATAGCTCCTACAATGAGCAGTTCTTC,CASSPQADSSYNEQFF
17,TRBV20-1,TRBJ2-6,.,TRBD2,TGCAGTGCTGCCTTTAGCGGGAGGATGTCTGGAGCCAACGTCCTGACTTTC,CSAAFSGRMSGANVLTF
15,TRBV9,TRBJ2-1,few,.,TGTGCCAGCAGCGTAGCCCCCCTAGTAGGCAATGAGCAGTTCTTC,CASSVAPLVGNEQFF
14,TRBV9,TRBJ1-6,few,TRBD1,TGTGCCAGCAGCGCATGGGACAGAGATTCACCCCTCCACTTT,CASSAWDRDSPLHF
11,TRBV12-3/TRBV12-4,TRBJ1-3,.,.,TGTGCCAGCAGCCTGCGCCACACCATATATTTT,CASSLRHTIYF
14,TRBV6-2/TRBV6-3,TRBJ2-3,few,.,TGTGCCAGCACACAGAGTTACCGCACAGATACGCAGTATTTT,CASTQSYRTDTQYF
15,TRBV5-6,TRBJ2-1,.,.,TGTGCCAGCAGCTTCCTAAGGACAAAGAGGGGTGAGCAGTTCTTC,CASSFLRTKRGEQFF
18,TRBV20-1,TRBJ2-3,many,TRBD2,TGCAGTGCTAGAGATTTCGGCCTAGCGGGACAACTGGAAGATACGCAGTATTTT,CSARDFGLAGQLEDTQYF
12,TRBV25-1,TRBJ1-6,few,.,TGTGCCAGCAGTGAGAACAGGTCACCCCTCCACTTT,CASSENRSPLHF
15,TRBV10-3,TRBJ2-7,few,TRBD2,TGTGCCATCAGTGATGGGACTAGCGACGCCTACGAGCAGTACTTC,CAISDGTSDAYEQYF
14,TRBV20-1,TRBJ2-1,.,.,TGCAGTGCTAGAGATCGGAGGGGAAGGGATGAGCAGTTCTTC,CSARDRRGRDEQFF
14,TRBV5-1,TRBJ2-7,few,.,TGCGCCAGCCATAAGGGGGGGAAGGCCTACGAGCAGTACTTC,CASHKGGKAYEQYF
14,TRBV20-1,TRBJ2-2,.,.,TGCAGTGCGTACAGGGTCGCCAAGACCGGGGAGCTGTTTTTT,CSAYRVAKTGELFF
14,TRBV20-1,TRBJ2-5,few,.,TGCAGTGCTAGAGGAAGGGGTCCTGGAGAGACCCAGTACTTC,CSARGRGPGETQYF
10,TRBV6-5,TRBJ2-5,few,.,TGTGCCAGCAAAAAAGAGACCCAGTACTTC,CASKKETQYF
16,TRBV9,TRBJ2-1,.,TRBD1,TGTGCCAGCAGCGTATGGCCGGGACAGGGCAATAATGAGCAGTTCTTC,CASSVWPGQGNNEQFF
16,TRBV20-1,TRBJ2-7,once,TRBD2,TGCAGTGCGACGGGGACTAGCGGGGGGACCGCCTACGAGCAGTACTTC,CSATGTSGGTAYEQYF
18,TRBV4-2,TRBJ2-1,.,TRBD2,TGTGCCAGCAGCCAAGACGCGGGGGGCCCCATCCTCTACAATGAGCAGTTCTTC,CASSQDAGGPILYNEQFF
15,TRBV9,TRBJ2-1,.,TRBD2,TGTGCCAGCAGCCCTAGCGGGGGAGGCTACAATGAGCAGTTCTTC,CASSPSGGGYNEQFF